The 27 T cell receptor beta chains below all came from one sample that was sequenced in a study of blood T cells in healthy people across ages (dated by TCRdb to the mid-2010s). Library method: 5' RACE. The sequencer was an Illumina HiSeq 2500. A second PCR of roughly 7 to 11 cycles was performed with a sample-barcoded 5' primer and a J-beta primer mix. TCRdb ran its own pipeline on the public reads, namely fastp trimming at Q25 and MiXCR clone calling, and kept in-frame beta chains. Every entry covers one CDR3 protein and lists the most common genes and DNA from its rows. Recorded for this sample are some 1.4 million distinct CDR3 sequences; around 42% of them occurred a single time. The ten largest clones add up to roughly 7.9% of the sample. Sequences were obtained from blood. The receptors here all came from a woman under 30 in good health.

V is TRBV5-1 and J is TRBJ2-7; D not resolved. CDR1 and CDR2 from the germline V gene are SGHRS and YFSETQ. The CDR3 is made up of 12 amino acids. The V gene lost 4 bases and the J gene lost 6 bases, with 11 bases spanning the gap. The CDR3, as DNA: TGCGCCAGCAGCGATACAACCGGCGAGCAGTACTTC. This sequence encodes CASSDTTGEQYF.

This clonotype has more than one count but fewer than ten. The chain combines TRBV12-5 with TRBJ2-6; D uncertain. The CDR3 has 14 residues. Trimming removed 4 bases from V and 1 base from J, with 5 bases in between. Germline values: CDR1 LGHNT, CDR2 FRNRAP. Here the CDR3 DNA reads TGTGCTAGTGGTTGGAGTTCTGGGGCCAACGTCCTGACTTTC. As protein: CASGWSSGANVLTF.

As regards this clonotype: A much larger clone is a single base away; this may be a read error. Here the CDR3 DNA reads TGCGCCAGCAGCCAAGATGGGCGGCCGTTCTCCTACGAGCAGTACTTC. It encodes CASSQDGRPFSYEQYF. This chain connects TRBV4-1 to TRBJ2-7, with D hard to call. This CDR3 is built from 16 residues. Per the germline V gene, CDR1 is MGHRA and CDR2 is YSYEKL. Trimming pared 0 bases from V and 0 bases from J, leaving 12 bases between.

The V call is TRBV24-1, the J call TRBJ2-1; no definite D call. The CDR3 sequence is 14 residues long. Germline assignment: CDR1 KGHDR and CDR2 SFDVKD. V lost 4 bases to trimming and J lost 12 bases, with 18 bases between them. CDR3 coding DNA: TGTGCCACCAGTGAGGGGAAACAAGCTAAAGGGCAGTTCTTC. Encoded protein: CATSEGKQAKGQFF.

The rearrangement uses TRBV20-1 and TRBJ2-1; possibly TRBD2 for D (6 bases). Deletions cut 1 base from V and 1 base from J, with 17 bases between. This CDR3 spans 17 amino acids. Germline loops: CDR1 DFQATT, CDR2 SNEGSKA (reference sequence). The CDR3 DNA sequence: TGCAGTGCTAGAGTTCGTTCGGGAGAATCTTCCTACAATGAGCAGTTCTTC. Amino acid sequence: CSARVRSGESSYNEQFF.

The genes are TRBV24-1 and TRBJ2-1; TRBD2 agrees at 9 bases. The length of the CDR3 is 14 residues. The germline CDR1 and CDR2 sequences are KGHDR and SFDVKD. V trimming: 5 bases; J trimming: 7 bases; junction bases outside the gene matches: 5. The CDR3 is CATSGASGVNEQFF. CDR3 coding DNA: TGTGCCACCAGTGGGGCTAGCGGGGTGAATGAGCAGTTCTTC.

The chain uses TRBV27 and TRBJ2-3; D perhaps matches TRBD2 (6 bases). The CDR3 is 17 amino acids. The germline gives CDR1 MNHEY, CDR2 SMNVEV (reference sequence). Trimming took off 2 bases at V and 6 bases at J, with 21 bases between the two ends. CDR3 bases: TGTGCCAGCAGTTTAAAACGACAAGGGGCGGGAAAGGATACGCAGTATTTT. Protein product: CASSLKRQGAGKDTQYF.

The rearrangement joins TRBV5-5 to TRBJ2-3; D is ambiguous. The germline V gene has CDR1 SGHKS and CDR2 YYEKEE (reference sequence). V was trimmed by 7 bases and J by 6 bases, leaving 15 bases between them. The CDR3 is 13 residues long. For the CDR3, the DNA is TGTGCCAGCCCCCCACGACCCTGGGATACGCAGTATTTT. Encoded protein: CASPPRPWDTQYF.

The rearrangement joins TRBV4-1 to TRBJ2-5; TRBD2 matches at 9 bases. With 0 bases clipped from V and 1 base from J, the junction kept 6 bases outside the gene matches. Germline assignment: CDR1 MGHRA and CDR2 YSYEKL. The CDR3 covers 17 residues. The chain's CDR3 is CASSQDRAGGIQETQYF. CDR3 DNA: TGCGCCAGCAGCCAAGATCGGGCGGGAGGGATCCAAGAGACCCAGTACTTC.

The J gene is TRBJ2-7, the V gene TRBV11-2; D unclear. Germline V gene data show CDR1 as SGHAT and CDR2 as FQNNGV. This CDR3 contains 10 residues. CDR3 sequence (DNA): TGTGGGGTTGGAGACAATGAGCAGTACTTC. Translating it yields CGVGDNEQYF.

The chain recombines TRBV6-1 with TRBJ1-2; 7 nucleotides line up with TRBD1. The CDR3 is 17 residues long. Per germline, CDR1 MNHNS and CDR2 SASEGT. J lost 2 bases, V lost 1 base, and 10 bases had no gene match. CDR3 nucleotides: TGTGCCAGCAGTGAAGTGTTAGGGGGCGTCGAGAACTATGGCTACACCTTC. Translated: CASSEVLGGVENYGYTF.

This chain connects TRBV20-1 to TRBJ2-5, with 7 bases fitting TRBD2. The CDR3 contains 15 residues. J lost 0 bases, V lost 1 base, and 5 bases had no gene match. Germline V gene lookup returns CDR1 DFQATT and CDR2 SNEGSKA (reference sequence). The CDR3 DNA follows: TGCAGTGCTAGAGGGCTAGCGGTGTACCAAGAGACCCAGTACTTC. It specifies CSARGLAVYQETQYF.

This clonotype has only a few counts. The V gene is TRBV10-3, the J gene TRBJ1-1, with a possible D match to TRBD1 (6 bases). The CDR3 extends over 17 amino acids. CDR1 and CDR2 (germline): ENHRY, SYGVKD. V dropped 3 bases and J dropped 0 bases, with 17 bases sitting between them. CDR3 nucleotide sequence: TGTGCCATCAGTGAAGGGGCCGTGGGGGGCATGAACACTGAAGCTTTCTTT. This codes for CAISEGAVGGMNTEAFF.

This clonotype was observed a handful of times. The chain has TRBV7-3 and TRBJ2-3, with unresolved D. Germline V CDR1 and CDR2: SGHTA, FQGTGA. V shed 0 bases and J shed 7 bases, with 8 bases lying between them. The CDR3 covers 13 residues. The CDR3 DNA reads TGTGCCAGCAGCTTAACAGGTACATATACGCAGTATTTT. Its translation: CASSLTGTYTQYF. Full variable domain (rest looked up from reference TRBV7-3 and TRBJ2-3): GAGVSQTPSNKVTEKGKYVELRCDPISGHTALYWYRQSLGQGPEFLIYFQGTGAADDSGLPNDRFFAVRPEGSVSTLKIQRTERGDSAVYLCASSLTGTYTQYFGPGTRLTVL.

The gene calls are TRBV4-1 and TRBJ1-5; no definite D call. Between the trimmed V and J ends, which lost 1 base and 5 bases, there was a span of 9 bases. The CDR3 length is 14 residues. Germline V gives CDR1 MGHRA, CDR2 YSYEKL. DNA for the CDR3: TGCGCCAGCAGCCAAGTTACAGCAGATCAGCCCCAGCATTTT. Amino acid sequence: CASSQVTADQPQHF.

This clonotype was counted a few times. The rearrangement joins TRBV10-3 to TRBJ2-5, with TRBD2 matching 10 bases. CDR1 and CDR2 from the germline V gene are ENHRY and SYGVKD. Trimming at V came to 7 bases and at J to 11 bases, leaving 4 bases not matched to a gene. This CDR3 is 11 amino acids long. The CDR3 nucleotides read TGTGCCATCACTAGCGGGAGAGAGCAGTACTTC. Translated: CAITSGREQYF.

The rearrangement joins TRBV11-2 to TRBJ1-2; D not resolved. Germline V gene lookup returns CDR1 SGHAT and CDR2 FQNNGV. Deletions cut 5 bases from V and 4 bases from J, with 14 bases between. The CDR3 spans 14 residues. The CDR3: CASSEDGHVYGYTF. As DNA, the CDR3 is TGTGCCAGCAGCGAGGACGGGCACGTCTATGGCTACACCTTC.

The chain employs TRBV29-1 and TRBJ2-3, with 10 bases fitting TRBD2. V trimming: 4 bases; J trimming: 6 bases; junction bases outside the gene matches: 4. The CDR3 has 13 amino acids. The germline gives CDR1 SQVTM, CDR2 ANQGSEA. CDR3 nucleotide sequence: TGCAGCGTTGGGGCTAGCGGGAGTGATACGCAGTATTTT. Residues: CSVGASGSDTQYF.

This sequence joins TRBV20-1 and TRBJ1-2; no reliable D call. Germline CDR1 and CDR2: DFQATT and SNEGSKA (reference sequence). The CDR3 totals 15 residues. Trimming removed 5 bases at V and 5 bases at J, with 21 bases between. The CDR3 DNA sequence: TGCAGTGCTCCACCCCAGGCCGCCTTAGGGTATGGCTACACCTTC. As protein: CSAPPQAALGYGYTF.

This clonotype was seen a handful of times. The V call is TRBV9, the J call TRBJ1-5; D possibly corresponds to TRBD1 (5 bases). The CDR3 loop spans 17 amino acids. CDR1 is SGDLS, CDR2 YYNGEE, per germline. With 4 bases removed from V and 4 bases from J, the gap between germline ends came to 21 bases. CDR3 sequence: CASSPPPSWGRNQPQHF. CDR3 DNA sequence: TGTGCCAGCAGCCCCCCACCGAGCTGGGGACGTAATCAGCCCCAGCATTTT.

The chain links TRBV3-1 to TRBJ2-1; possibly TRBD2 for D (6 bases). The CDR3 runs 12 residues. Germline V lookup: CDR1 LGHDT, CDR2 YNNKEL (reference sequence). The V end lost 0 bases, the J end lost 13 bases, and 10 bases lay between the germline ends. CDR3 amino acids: CASSQDLRGQFF. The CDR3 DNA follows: TGTGCCAGCAGCCAAGACTTGCGGGGCCAGTTCTTC.

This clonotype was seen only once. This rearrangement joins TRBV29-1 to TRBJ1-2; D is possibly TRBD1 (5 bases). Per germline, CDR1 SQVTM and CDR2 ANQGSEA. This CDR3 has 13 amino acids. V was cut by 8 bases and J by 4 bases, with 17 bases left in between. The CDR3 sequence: CSMGSRVSYGYTF. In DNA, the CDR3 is TGCAGCATGGGGAGCAGGGTTAGCTATGGCTACACCTTC.

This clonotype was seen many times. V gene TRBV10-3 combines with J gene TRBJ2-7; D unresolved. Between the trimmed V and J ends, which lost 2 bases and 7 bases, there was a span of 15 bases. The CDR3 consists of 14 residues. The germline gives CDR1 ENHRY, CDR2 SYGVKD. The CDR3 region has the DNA TGTGCCATCAGTGAGGCCTCATATTCCAGGGAGCAGTACTTC. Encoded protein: CAISEASYSREQYF.

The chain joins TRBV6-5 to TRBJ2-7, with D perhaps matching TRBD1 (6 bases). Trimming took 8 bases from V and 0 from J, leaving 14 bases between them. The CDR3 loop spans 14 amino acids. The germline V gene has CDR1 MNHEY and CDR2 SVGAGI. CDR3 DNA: TGTGCCAGCGGTAGGACAGCCGCCTCCTACGAGCAGTACTTC. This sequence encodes CASGRTAASYEQYF.

The CDR3 DNA is TGTGCCAGCAGCCAAGTTCGGGGGAGCGGGGATACGCAGTATTTT. This sequence encodes CASSQVRGSGDTQYF. The rearrangement links TRBV3-1 to TRBJ2-3, with D maybe TRBD2 (6 bases). Trimming stripped 1 base from V and 6 bases from J, with 14 bases between. The CDR3 covers 15 residues. Germline CDR1 LGHDT, CDR2 YNNKEL (reference sequence).

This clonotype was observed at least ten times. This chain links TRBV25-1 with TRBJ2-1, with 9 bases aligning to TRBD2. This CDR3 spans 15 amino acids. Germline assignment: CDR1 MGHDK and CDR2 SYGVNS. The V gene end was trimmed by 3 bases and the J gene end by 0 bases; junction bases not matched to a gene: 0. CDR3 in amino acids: CASSDSGSSYNEQFF. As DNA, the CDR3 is TGTGCCAGCAGTGATAGCGGGAGCTCCTACAATGAGCAGTTCTTC.

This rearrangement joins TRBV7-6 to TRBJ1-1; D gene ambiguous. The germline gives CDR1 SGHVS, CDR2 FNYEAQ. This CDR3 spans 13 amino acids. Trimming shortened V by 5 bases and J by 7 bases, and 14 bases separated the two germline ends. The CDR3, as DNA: TGTGCCAGCAGCCGACTTGGGCAGGATGAAGCTTTCTTT. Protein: CASSRLGQDEAFF.